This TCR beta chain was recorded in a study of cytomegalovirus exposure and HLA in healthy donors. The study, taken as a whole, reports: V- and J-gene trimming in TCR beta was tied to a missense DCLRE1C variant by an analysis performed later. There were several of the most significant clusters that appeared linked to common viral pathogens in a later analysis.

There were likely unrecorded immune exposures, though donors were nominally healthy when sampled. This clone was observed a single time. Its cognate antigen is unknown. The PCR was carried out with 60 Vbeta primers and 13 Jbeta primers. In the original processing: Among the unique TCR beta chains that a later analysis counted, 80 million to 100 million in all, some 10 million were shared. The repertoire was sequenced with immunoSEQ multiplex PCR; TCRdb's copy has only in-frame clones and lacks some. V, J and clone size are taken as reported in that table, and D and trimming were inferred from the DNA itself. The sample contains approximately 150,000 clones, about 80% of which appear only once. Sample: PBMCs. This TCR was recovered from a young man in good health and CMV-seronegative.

The CDR3 DNA is TGCGCCAGCAGCCAAGCTACAACTAATGAAAAACTGTTTTTT. Translated: CASSQATTNEKLFF. V is TRBV4-3 and J is TRBJ1-4, with D uncertain. This CDR3 is built from 14 residues. Germline CDR1 and CDR2: LGHNA and YSLEER. Trimming left V 1 base short and J 0 bases short, with 3 bases between.